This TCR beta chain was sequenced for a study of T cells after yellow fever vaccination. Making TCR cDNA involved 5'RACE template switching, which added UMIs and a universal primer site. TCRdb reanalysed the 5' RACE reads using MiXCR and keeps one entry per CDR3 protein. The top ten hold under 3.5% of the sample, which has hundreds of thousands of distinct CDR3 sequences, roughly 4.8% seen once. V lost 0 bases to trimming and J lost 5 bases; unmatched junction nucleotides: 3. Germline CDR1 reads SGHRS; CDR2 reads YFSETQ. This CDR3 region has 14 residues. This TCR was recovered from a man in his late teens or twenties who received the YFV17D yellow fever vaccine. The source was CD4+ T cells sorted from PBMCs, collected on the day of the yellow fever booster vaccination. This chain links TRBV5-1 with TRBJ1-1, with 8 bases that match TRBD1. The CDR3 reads CASSLGNRGTEAFF. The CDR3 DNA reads TGCGCCAGCAGCTTGGGTAACAGGGGGACTGAAGCTTTCTTT.